This TCR beta chain is from a study of T cell responses to AZD1222 COVID-19 vaccine. General observations from the study: Only a handful of individuals given AZD1222 were seropositive at baseline. In the spike-specific TCR repertoire, nearly half reportedly target unmutated variant regions. The donor group comprised mostly white British people and more females; the analysis possibly underestimated clonal diversity.

About this clone itself: Its antigen remains unidentified.

TCRdb's copy holds only in-frame clones and misses some; the assay was immunoSEQ multiplex PCR. The sample gives 90,000 to 150,000 clones, 85% to 90% of which show up once; 7.7% is in the top ten. The origin of this receptor is an adult in good health. The material sequenced was peripheral blood, taken on day 0 of AZD1222 vaccination.

The CDR3 DNA is TGTGCCAGCACTGACGGGGGGTATAGCAATCAGCCCCAGCATTTT. Translation gives CASTDGGYSNQPQHF. The chain links TRBV28 to TRBJ1-5; possibly TRBD1 for D (5 bases). The germline V gene encodes CDR1 MDHEN and CDR2 SYDVKM. V shed 7 bases and J shed 0 bases, with 13 bases lying between them. The CDR3 is made up of 15 amino acids.